This T cell receptor (beta chain) comes out of a study of cytomegalovirus exposure and HLA in healthy donors. The germline CDR1 and CDR2 sequences are SQVTM and ANQGSEA. The CDR3 runs 13 residues. The J segment lost 9 bases and the V segment lost 7 bases, leaving 13 bases of the junction unmatched. 13 Jbeta primers and 60 Vbeta primers were used for the PCR. Original processing notes: A later analysis tallied roughly 77 million unique TCR beta chains, about 11 million of them shared. Assay: immunoSEQ multiplex PCR; the TCRdb copy retains only in-frame clones and omits some. The V and J calls and clone size are taken from that table; D and trimming were inferred from the DNA. There are about 99,000 clones in the sample; around 82% occur only once, and around 3.5% lies in the top ten. Points from the study as a whole: Researchers counted around 160 TCR beta chains as cytomegalovirus-associated.

Concerning this clone itself: What it binds is not known.

The rearrangement joins TRBV29-1 to TRBJ2-7; 9 nucleotides match TRBD2. The receptor comes from a man in his forties in good health and CMV-seronegative. The specimen was PBMCs. The CDR3 nucleotides are TGCAGCGCTGGGGAGACTAGCGGTCAAGGGCAGTACTTC. It yields the protein CSAGETSGQGQYF.